This T cell receptor beta chain was sequenced in a study of cytomegalovirus exposure and HLA in healthy donors. Study-wide results and limits: Despite most TCR sequences being rare, some public TCRs occurred in many donors. The availability of immune exposure information extended only to CMV serostatus.

This clone was seen more than once but under ten times. Its cognate antigen is unknown. Researchers ran the PCR with 60 Vbeta and 13 Jbeta primers. Per the original data handling: Some 10 million of the about 80 million unique TCR beta chains counted in a later analysis were shared. Repertoires were generated with immunoSEQ multiplex PCR, while TCRdb's copy carries only in-frame clones and drops some. That table is the source of V, J and clone size, and D and trimming were worked out from the DNA. The sample lists around 120,000 clones; around 78% were seen once. The source material was PBMCs. The TCR was taken from a young woman in good health and CMV-seropositive.

CDR3 protein: CASSMDRNTEAFF. CDR3 in DNA: TGTGCCAGCAGCATGGACAGGAACACTGAAGCTTTCTTT. This chain uses TRBV5-4 with TRBJ1-1; TRBD1 might be the D (6 bases). This CDR3 contains 13 residues. Trimming pared 4 bases from V and 1 base from J, leaving 8 bases between. Germline CDR1 reads SGHNT; CDR2 reads YYREEE (reference sequence).